The 24 T cell receptor beta chains listed next were all sequenced from one sample in a study of blood T cells in healthy people across ages. A second PCR of about 6 to 12 cycles used a sample-barcoded 5' primer and a J-beta primer mix. One entry per CDR3 protein results from TCRdb running MiXCR on the 5' RACE reads. The table has about a million distinct CDR3 sequences, about 53% seen once; the top ten hold about 21%. Specimen: blood. The receptors were gathered from a woman aged 60-70 years in good health.

CDR3 protein: CASSLAHTDEQYF. The CDR3 DNA is TGTGCCAGCAGCTTAGCGCACACGGACGAGCAGTACTTC. This rearrangement joins TRBV7-8 to TRBJ2-7; D not certain. Germline loops: CDR1 SGHVS, CDR2 FQNEAQ. Trimming pared 0 bases from V and 5 bases from J, leaving 8 bases between. This CDR3 has 13 residues.

The chain has TRBV20-1 and TRBJ2-7; 13 bases agree with TRBD2. TRBJ2-5 matches the DNA end more closely, so the J call is doubtful. This CDR3 spans 15 amino acids. The V gene's germline CDR1 is DFQATT and CDR2 SNEGSKA (reference sequence). The CDR3: CSAGGLAGREETQYF. CDR3 DNA: TGCAGTGCTGGGGGACTAGCGGGAAGGGAAGAGACCCAGTACTTC.

V is TRBV4-1 and J is TRBJ2-7, with TRBD1 identical over 9 bases. The J call may be wrong; the DNA end is better matched by TRBJ2-5. The CDR3 is 17 amino acids. CDR1 is MGHRA and CDR2 is YSYEKL in the germline V gene. CDR3 sequence reads: CASSQILLQGAYETQYF. CDR3 nucleotide sequence: TGCGCCAGCAGCCAGATACTCTTACAGGGGGCTTATGAGACCCAGTACTTC.

This chain joins TRBV5-4 and TRBJ2-6; possibly TRBD1 for D (6 bases). V gave up 4 bases and J gave up 2 bases, with 13 bases separating them. This CDR3 is 16 amino acids long. Germline V gives CDR1 SGHNT, CDR2 YYREEE (reference sequence). The CDR3 DNA follows: TGTGCCAGCAGCGGTCGACAGGTGACTGGGGCCAACGTCCTGACTTTC. This translates into CASSGRQVTGANVLTF.

The rearrangement joins TRBV6-1 to TRBJ2-5; perhaps TRBD1 as D (6 bases). Between the trimmed V and J ends, which lost 5 bases and 2 bases, there was a span of 12 bases. Germline V gene sequence: CDR1 MNHNS, CDR2 SASEGT. The CDR3 totals 14 residues. CDR3 sequence reads: CASSKDRKQETQYF. CDR3 in DNA: TGTGCCAGCAGTAAAGACAGGAAGCAAGAGACCCAGTACTTC.

The chain recombines TRBV6-5 with TRBJ2-7; 15 nucleotides match TRBD2. This CDR3 is built from 18 residues. Germline V CDR1 and CDR2: MNHEY, SVGAGI. The V gene end was trimmed by 0 bases and the J gene end by 5 bases; junction bases not matched to a gene: 8. The CDR3, as DNA: TGTGCCAGCAGTTACTCGGGACTAGCGGGAGGACCGGTCCACGAGCAGTACTTC. It translates to CASSYSGLAGGPVHEQYF.

The rearrangement joins TRBV28 to TRBJ2-5, with 15 bases fitting TRBD2. Germline V lookup: CDR1 MDHEN, CDR2 SYDVKM. This CDR3 is 18 amino acids long. The J segment lost 11 bases and the V segment lost 4 bases, leaving 17 bases of the junction unmatched. CDR3 loop: CASSYSKGLAGGPGEQYF. CDR3 DNA: TGTGCCAGCAGTTACTCTAAAGGACTAGCGGGAGGGCCGGGGGAGCAGTACTTC.

This clonotype appeared once. The gene calls are TRBV7-8 and TRBJ2-1; D gene unclear. Germline V gene lookup returns CDR1 SGHVS and CDR2 FQNEAQ. Trimming cost V 4 bases and J 5 bases, with 12 bases left between them. The CDR3 spans 14 residues. This CDR3 reads CASSWTPQNNEQFF. The DNA for the CDR3 is TGTGCCAGCAGCTGGACCCCCCAGAACAATGAGCAGTTCTTC. The complete variable domain, with remaining parts taken from reference TRBV7-8 and TRBJ2-1, reads GAGVSQSPRYKVAKRGQDVALRCDPISGHVSLFWYQQALGQGPEFLTYFQNEAQLDKSGLPSDRFFAERPEGSVSTLKIQRTQQEDSAVYLCASSWTPQNNEQFFGPGTRLTVL.

This clonotype was counted between two and nine times. Here the CDR3 DNA reads TGCAGCGTCAGGAATGAAAAACTGTTTTTT. Protein product: CSVRNEKLFF. V gene TRBV29-1 combines with J gene TRBJ1-4; D is unclear. Germline V gene data show CDR1 as SQVTM and CDR2 as ANQGSEA. This CDR3 is 10 amino acids long. Trimming cost V 6 bases and J 5 bases, with 4 bases left between them.

V gene TRBV14 combines with J gene TRBJ2-4, with 8 bases lining up with TRBD1. J gave up 13 bases and V 1 base, and 15 bases lay outside the gene matches. Germline CDR1 is SGHDN and CDR2 is FVKESK. The CDR3 is 16 amino acids. This CDR3 is CASSQGPGTGLSEQYF. Written as DNA, the CDR3 is TGTGCCAGCAGCCAAGGCCCCGGGACAGGCCTCTCCGAACAGTACTTC.

This chain connects TRBV10-3 to TRBJ2-5; 10 bases are shared with TRBD2. The trim removed 5 bases at V and 2 bases at J, leaving 14 bases unmatched. Germline CDR1 ENHRY, CDR2 SYGVKD. This CDR3 is 18 amino acids long. The CDR3 spells CAISRRTSGGTRQETQYF. Here the CDR3 DNA reads TGTGCCATCAGTCGCCGGACTAGCGGAGGGACAAGGCAAGAGACCCAGTACTTC.

In this sample, this clonotype turned up a few times. The chain has TRBV24-1 and TRBJ1-2, with D maybe TRBD1 (6 bases). The CDR3 runs to 14 residues. The V end was cut by 3 bases, the J end by 5 bases, with 12 bases between. Germline assignment: CDR1 KGHDR and CDR2 SFDVKD. CDR3 nucleotides: TGTGCCACCAGTGATCGCGACAGGATTTATGGCTACACCTTC. Translating gives CATSDRDRIYGYTF.

This clonotype was picked up one time. The V gene is TRBV20-1, the J gene TRBJ2-5; 14 positions match TRBD2. The CDR3 has 15 residues. Germline V gene sequence: CDR1 DFQATT, CDR2 SNEGSKA (reference sequence). The junction had 14 bases not matched to a gene; V was cut back by 6 bases and J by 11 bases. DNA of the CDR3: TGCAGTGCGGCGGGACTAGCGGGAGAGGGCAATGAGCAGTACTTC. Its translation is CSAAGLAGEGNEQYF.

The chain carries TRBV7-2 and TRBJ2-5, with D uncertain. The germline CDR1 and CDR2 sequences are SGHTA and FQGNSA. Trimming took 6 bases from V and 7 from J, leaving 21 bases between them. This CDR3 region has 15 residues. The DNA of the CDR3 is TGTGCCAGCAGAACACAAAGACAAGCATCGGCGACCCAGTACTTC. It yields the protein CASRTQRQASATQYF.

The rearrangement uses TRBV4-2 and TRBJ2-3; 7 positions agree with TRBD2. Losses at the gene ends were 1 base for V and 2 bases for J; bases not matched to a gene: 9. The CDR3 spans 17 residues. CDR1 LGHNA and CDR2 YNFKEQ come from the germline V gene. In nucleotides, the CDR3 is TGTGCCAGCAGCCAAGTCTCTCCAGCGGGATACACAGATACGCAGTATTTT. It translates to CASSQVSPAGYTDTQYF.

The V gene is TRBV18, the J gene TRBJ2-1, with 10 bases that match TRBD1. V was pared by 3 bases and J by 8 bases, with 10 bases of the junction left unmatched. The CDR3 runs to 16 residues. Germline V gene data show CDR1 as KGHSH and CDR2 as LQKENI. CDR3 sequence: CASSPRRDRGFDEQFF. Written as DNA, the CDR3 is TGTGCCAGCTCACCGAGAAGGGACAGGGGCTTTGATGAGCAGTTCTTC.

The rearrangement uses TRBV16 and TRBJ2-5; 10 nucleotides match TRBD1. Trimming cost V 1 base and J 11 bases; bases outside gene matches: 13. The length of the CDR3 is 16 residues. Germline CDR1 is KGHSY and CDR2 is FQNENV. CDR3 bases: TGTGCCAGCAGCCAATGGGGGACAGGGGCTTACAATGAGCAGTACTTC. As protein: CASSQWGTGAYNEQYF.

This chain links TRBV7-9 with TRBJ2-7; no definite D call. This CDR3 has 11 residues. The germline V gene encodes CDR1 SEHNR and CDR2 FQNEAQ (reference sequence). Trimming pared 5 bases from V and 6 bases from J, leaving 8 bases between. The CDR3 here is CASSDWAEQYF. CDR3 nucleotide sequence: TGTGCCAGCAGCGATTGGGCCGAGCAGTACTTC.

The table lists this clonotype with a few counts. The rearrangement links TRBV7-6 to TRBJ2-1; maybe TRBD1 (5 bases). The CDR3 totals 13 residues. From germline, CDR1 is SGHVS and CDR2 FNYEAQ. The V end was cut by 4 bases, the J end by 9 bases, with 13 bases between. The CDR3 region has the DNA TGTGCCAGCAGCTCGGACACTCCCTTTGAGCAGTTCTTC. Translated, it gives CASSSDTPFEQFF.

This clonotype has just a few counts. The chain combines TRBV12-3 or TRBV12-4 with TRBJ2-3, with TRBD2 matching 10 bases. The ends lost 5 bases at V and 2 bases at J; junction bases unmatched: 10. The CDR3 spans 17 residues. The chain's CDR3 is CASSNLGLAVVTDTQYF. CDR3 nucleotide sequence: TGTGCCAGCAGTAATCTTGGACTAGCGGTCGTCACAGATACGCAGTATTTT.

The rearrangement joins TRBV20-1 to TRBJ2-1; D may be TRBD2 (7 bases). Germline values: CDR1 DFQATT, CDR2 SNEGSKA (reference sequence). The CDR3 contains 15 residues. V was shortened by 1 base and J by 5 bases, with 15 bases between the two germline ends. The CDR3 here is CSARALAGAHNEQFF. The CDR3 coding sequence is TGCAGTGCTAGAGCTTTGGCGGGGGCCCACAATGAGCAGTTCTTC.

This clonotype turned up a few times. V gene TRBV4-1 combines with J gene TRBJ2-3; no definite D call. This CDR3 spans 16 amino acids. V was trimmed by 1 base and J by 0 bases, leaving 11 bases between them. Germline V gives CDR1 MGHRA, CDR2 YSYEKL. CDR3 nucleotides: TGCGCCAGCAGCCAAGCCATCGTACAGAGCACAGATACGCAGTATTTT. Its translation: CASSQAIVQSTDTQYF.

The table lists this clonotype with a few counts. The chain couples TRBV24-1 to TRBJ2-1; the D is unclear. Germline V gives CDR1 KGHDR, CDR2 SFDVKD. The CDR3 sequence is 15 residues long. Trimming removed 9 bases from V and 4 bases from J, with 18 bases in between. Here the CDR3 DNA reads TGTGCCACCTCAACGGACCTACCCCCATACAATGAGCAGTTCTTC. Protein product: CATSTDLPPYNEQFF.

This clonotype was seen a few times. The gene calls are TRBV5-1 and TRBJ2-1, with D possibly being TRBD2 (6 bases). From germline, CDR1 is SGHRS and CDR2 YFSETQ. The CDR3 covers 16 residues. The V and J ends lost 1 base and 4 bases respectively, with 15 bases between them. CDR3 bases: TGCGCCAGCAGCTTGAATAGGCGGGACCTATACAATGAGCAGTTCTTC. This translates into CASSLNRRDLYNEQFF.